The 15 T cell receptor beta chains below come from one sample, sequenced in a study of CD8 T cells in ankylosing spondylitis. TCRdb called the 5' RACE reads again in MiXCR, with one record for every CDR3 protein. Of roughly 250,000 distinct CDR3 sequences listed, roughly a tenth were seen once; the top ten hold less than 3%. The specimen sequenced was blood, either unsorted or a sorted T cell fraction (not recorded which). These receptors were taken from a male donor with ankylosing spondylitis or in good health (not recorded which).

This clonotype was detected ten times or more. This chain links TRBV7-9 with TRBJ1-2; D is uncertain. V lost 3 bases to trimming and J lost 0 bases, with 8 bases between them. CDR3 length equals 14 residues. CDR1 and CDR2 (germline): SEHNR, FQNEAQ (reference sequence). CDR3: CASSLSQPNYGYTF. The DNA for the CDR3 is TGTGCCAGCAGCTTGAGTCAGCCTAACTATGGCTACACCTTC.

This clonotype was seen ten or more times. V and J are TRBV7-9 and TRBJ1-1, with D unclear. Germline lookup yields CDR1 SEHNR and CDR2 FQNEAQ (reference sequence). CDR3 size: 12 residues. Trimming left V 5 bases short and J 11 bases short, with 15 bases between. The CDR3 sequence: CASSTPNLKAFF. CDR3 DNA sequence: TGTGCCAGCAGCACACCCAATCTGAAGGCTTTCTTT.

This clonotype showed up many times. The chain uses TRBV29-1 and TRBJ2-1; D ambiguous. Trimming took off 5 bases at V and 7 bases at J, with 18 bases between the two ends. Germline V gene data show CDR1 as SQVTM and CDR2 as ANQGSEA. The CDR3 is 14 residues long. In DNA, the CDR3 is TGCAGCGTTCTTTACCGGAGTTTATCGAATGAGCAGTTCTTC. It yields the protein CSVLYRSLSNEQFF.

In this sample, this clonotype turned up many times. This CDR3 is CATSNAVVDTQYF. DNA of the CDR3: TGTGCCACCAGTAATGCGGTAGTAGATACGCAGTATTTT. The V and J genes are TRBV24-1 and TRBJ2-3; D remains unclear. This CDR3 is 13 amino acids long. The germline V gene has CDR1 KGHDR and CDR2 SFDVKD. Deletions cut 6 bases from V and 5 bases from J, with 11 bases between.

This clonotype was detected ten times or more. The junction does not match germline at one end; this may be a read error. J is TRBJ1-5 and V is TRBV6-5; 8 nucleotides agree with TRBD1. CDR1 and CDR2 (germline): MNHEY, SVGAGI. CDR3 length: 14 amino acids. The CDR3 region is CATSNRGGNQPQHF. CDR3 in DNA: TGTGCCACCAGTAACAGGGGGGGCAATCAGCCCCAGCATTTT.

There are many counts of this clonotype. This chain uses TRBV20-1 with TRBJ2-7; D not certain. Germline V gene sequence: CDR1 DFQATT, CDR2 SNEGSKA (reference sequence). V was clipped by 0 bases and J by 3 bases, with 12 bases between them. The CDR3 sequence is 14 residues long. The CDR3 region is CSARDRVTIYEQYF. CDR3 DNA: TGCAGTGCTAGAGACCGGGTTACCATCTACGAGCAGTACTTC.

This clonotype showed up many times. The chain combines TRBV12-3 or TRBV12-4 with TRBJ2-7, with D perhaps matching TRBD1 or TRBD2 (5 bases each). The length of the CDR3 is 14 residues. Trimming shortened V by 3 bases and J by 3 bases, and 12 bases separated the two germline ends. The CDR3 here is CASSFGREIYEQYF. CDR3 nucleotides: TGTGCCAGCAGTTTTGGCAGGGAGATCTACGAGCAGTACTTC.

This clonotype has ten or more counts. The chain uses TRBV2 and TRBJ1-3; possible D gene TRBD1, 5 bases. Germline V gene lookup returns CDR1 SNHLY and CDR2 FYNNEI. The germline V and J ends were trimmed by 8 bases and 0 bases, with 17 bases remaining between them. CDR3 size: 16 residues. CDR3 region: CASGRGEDSSGNTIYF. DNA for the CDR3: TGTGCCAGCGGTAGAGGGGAAGATAGCTCTGGAAACACCATATATTTT.

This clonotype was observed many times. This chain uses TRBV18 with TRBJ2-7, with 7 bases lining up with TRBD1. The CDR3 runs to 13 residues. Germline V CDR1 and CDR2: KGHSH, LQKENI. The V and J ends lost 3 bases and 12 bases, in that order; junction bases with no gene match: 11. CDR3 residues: CASSPAQGSPPYF. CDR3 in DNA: TGTGCCAGCTCACCGGCACAGGGGTCTCCGCCGTACTTC.

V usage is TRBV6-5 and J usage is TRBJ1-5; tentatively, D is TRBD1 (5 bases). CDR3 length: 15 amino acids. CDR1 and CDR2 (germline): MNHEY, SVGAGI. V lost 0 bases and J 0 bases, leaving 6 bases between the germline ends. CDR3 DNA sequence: TGTGCCAGCAGTTACTCCAGGGATAGCAATCAGCCCCAGCATTTT. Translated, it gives CASSYSRDSNQPQHF.

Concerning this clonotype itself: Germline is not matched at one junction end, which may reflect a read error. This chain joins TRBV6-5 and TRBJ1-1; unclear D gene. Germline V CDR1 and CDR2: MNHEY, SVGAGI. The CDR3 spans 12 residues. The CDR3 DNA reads TGTGCCAGCACCCGGGATATTACTGAAGCTCTCTTT. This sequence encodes CASTRDITEALF.

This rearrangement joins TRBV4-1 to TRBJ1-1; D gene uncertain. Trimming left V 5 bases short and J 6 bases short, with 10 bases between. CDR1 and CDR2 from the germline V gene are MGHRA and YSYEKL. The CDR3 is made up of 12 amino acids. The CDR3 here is CASSSLGSEAFF. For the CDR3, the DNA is TGCGCCAGCAGCTCCCTTGGGTCTGAAGCTTTCTTT.

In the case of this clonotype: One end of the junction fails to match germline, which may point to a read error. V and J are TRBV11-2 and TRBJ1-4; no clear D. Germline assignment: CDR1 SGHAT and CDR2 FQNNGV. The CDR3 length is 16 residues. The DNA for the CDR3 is TGTGCCAGCAGCTTAAGAGGCATTGCAACTAATGAAACACTGTTTTTT. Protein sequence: CASSLRGIATNETLFF.

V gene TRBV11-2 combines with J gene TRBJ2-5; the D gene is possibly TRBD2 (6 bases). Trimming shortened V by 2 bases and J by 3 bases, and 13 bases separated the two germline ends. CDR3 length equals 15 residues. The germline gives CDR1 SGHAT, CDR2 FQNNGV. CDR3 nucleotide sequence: TGTGCCAGCAGCTTAATACCATCGGGGGAAGAGACCCAGTACTTC. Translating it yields CASSLIPSGEETQYF.

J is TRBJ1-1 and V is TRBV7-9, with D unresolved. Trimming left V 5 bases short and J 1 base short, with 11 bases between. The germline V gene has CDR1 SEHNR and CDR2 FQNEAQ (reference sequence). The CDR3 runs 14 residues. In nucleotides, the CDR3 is TGTGCCAGCAGCCAGCCAAGTCGGAACACTGAAGCTTTCTTT. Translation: CASSQPSRNTEAFF. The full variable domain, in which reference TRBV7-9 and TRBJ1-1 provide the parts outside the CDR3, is DTGVSQNPRHKITKRGQNVTFRCDPISEHNRLYWYRQTLGQGPEFLTYFQNEAQLEKSRLLSDRFSAERPKGSFSTLEIQRTEQGDSAMYLCASSQPSRNTEAFFGQGTRLTVV.